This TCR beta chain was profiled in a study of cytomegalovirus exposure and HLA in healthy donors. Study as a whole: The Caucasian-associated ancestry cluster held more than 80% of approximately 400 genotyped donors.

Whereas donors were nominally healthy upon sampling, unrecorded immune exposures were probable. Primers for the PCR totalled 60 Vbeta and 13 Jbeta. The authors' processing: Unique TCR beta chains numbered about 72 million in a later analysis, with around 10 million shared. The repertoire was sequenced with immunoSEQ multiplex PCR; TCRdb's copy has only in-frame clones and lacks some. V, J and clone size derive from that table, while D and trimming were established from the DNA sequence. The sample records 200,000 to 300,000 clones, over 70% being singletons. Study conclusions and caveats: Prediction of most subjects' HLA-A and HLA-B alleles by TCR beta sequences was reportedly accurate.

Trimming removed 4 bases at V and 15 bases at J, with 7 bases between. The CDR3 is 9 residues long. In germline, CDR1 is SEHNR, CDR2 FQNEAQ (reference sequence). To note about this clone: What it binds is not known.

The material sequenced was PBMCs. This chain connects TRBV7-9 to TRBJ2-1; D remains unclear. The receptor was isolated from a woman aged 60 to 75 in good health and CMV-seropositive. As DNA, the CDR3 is TGTGCCAGCAGCTCCCCGCGGTTCTTC. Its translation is CASSSPRFF.